The next 7 T cell receptor beta chains were all read from a single sample in a study of blood T cell repertoires in COVID-19. Profiling relied on immunoSEQ multiplex PCR, and the TCRdb table lists in-frame clones only, not all of them. The sample holds approximately 200,000 clones; around 87% are singletons and the top ten take roughly 2.8%. The source material was peripheral blood. These receptors were obtained from a woman aged 25-40 years with active or convalescent COVID-19.

This clone showed up just a few times. V is TRBV5-1 and J is TRBJ2-4, with TRBD1 matching 8 bases. The CDR3 runs to 15 residues. CDR1 SGHRS and CDR2 YFSETQ come from the germline V gene. The ends lost 0 bases at V and 8 bases at J; junction bases unmatched: 7. The CDR3 loop reads CASSLGFTGGDIQYF. The CDR3 DNA is TGCGCCAGCAGCTTGGGATTCACAGGGGGAGACATTCAGTACTTC.

The chain combines TRBV5-1 with TRBJ2-2; 9 bases fit TRBD2. The length of the CDR3 is 16 residues. V trimming: 2 bases; J trimming: 6 bases; junction bases outside the gene matches: 8. Per the germline V gene, CDR1 is SGHRS and CDR2 is YFSETQ. In DNA, the CDR3 is TGCGCCAGCAGCTTAGGCGCGGGAGGGCCTCCCGGGGAGCTGTTTTTT. Translating it yields CASSLGAGGPPGELFF.

The CDR3 here is CASSRAPNTEAFF. In DNA form, the CDR3 reads TGTGCCAGCTCACGGGCACCGAACACTGAAGCTTTCTTT. The V call is TRBV18, the J call TRBJ1-1; D unresolved. The CDR3 extends over 13 amino acids. The V and J ends lost 4 bases and 1 base respectively, with 7 bases between them. Looked up from germline, CDR1 is KGHSH and CDR2 is LQKENI.

The chain carries TRBV27 and TRBJ1-4, with TRBD1 identical over 9 bases. Germline trimming cut 5 bases from V and 7 bases from J; bases unmatched to any gene: 8. This CDR3 region has 15 residues. The germline V gene has CDR1 MNHEY and CDR2 SMNVEV (reference sequence). As DNA, the CDR3 is TGTGCCAGCAGTCAGGCCGGGACAGGGACTGAAAAACTGTTTTTT. It codes for CASSQAGTGTEKLFF.

CDR3 sequence (DNA): TGTGCCAGCAGTATCACAGGGGTAGATACGCAGTATTTT. Amino acids: CASSITGVDTQYF. The chain links TRBV12-3 or TRBV12-4 to TRBJ2-3; 7 bases match TRBD1. The CDR3 consists of 13 residues. V gave up 5 bases and J gave up 5 bases; unmatched junction bases: 4.

The chain recombines TRBV18 with TRBJ1-1; tentative D call: TRBD1 (6 bases). Germline V gene sequence: CDR1 KGHSH, CDR2 LQKENI. This CDR3 region has 14 residues. Trimming took off 4 bases at V and 2 bases at J, with 11 bases between the two ends. This CDR3 is CASSLDRSNTEAFF. The CDR3 region has the DNA TGTGCCAGCTCACTTGACAGGAGCAACACTGAAGCTTTCTTT.

The chain links TRBV3-1 (or the pseudogene TRBV3-2) to TRBJ1-1; TRBD1 might be the D (5 bases). Deletions cut 6 bases from V and 0 bases from J, with 11 bases between. Germline V gives CDR1 LGHDT, CDR2 YNNKEL (reference sequence). The CDR3 consists of 14 residues. CDR3 loop: CASRGGLVNTEAFF. The CDR3 DNA reads TGTGCCAGCAGGGGGGGGTTAGTGAACACTGAAGCTTTCTTT.